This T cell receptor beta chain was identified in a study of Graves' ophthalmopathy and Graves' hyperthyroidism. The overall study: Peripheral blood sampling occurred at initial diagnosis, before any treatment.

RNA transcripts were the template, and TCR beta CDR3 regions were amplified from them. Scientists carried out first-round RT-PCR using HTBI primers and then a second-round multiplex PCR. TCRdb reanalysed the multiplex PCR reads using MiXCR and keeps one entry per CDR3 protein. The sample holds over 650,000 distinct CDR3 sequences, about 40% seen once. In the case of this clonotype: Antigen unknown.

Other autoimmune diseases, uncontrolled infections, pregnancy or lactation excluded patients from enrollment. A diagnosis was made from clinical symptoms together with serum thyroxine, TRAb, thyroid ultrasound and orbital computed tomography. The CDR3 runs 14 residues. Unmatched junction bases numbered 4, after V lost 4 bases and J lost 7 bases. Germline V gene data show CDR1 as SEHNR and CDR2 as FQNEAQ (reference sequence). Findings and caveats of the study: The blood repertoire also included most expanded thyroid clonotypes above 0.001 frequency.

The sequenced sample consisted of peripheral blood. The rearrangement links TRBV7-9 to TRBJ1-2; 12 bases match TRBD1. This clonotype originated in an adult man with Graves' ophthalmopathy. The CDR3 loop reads CASSWGDRGLGYTF. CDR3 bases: TGTGCCAGCAGCTGGGGGGACAGGGGGCTTGGCTACACCTTC.